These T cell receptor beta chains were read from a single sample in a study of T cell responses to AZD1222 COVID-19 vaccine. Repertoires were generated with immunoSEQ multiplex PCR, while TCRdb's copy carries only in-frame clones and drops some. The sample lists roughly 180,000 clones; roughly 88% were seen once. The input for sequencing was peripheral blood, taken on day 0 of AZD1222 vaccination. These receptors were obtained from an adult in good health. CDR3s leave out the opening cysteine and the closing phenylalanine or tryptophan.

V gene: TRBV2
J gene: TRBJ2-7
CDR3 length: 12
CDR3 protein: ASSRQGGPYEQY

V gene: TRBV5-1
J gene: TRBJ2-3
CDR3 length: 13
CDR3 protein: ASSLGETFTDTQY

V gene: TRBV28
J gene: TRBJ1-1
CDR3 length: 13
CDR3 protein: ASRSAGTGRTEAF

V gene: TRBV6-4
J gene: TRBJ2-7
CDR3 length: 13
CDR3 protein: ASSDRDRGLYEQY

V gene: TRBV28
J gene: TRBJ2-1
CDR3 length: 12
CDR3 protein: ASWGSSSYNEQF

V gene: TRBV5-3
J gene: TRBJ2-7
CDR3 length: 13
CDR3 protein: ARTPRDRGSYEQY

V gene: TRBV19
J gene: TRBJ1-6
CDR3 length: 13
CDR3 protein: ASSVGQGEGSPLH

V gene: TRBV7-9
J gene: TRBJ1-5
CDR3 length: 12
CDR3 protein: ASSPEEGNQPQH

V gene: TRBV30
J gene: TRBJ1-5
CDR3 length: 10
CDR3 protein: AWAFENQPQH

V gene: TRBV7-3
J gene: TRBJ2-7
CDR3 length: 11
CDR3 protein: ASSRMASDEQY

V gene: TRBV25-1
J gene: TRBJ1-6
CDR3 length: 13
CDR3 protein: ASSDWTGGHSPLH

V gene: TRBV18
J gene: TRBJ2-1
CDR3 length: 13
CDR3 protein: ASSPRSGGYNEQF

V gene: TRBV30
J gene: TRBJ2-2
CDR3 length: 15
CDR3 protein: ACLDPATGGPGGELF

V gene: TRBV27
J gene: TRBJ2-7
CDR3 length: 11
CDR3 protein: ASSLGQNYEQY

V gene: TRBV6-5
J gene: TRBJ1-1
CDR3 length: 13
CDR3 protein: ASSSTGVGNTEAF

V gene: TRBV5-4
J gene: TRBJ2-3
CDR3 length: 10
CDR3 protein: ASSPSTDTQY

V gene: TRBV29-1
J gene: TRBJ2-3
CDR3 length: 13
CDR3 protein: SVGTSGVRADTQY

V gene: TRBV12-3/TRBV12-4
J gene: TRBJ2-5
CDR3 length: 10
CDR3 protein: ASSPSQTQWY

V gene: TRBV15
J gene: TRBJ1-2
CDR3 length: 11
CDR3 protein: ATSRTTGSGYT

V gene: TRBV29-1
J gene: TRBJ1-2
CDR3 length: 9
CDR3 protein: SFVGGYGYT

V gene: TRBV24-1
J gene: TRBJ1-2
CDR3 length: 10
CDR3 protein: ATSPGDYGYT

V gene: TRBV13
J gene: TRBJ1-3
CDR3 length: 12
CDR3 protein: ASSDRSSGNTIY

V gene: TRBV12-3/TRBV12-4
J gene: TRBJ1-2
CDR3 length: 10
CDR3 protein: ASSFPGHGYT

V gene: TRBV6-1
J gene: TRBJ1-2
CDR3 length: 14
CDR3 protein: ASSVLGQGFNYGYT

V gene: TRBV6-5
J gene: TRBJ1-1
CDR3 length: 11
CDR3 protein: ASIDSLNTEAF

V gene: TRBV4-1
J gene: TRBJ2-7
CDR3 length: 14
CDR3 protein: ASSQEGGSGVGEQY